These 28 T cell receptor beta chains share one sample of origin, sequenced in a study of cytomegalovirus exposure and HLA in healthy donors. Primers included in the PCR were 60 Vbeta and 13 Jbeta primers. Clones were read by immunoSEQ multiplex PCR, and TCRdb kept only the in-frame ones, dropping some. This table holds some 130,000 clones, roughly 80% found once. Material: PBMCs. Receptors were obtained from a female donor in good health and CMV-seronegative.

The CDR3 protein is CASSSWSTGGTQPQHF. CDR3 DNA: TGTGCCAGCAGCTCCTGGAGCACAGGGGGAACTCAGCCCCAGCATTTT. V usage is TRBV5-4 and J usage is TRBJ1-5, with 8 bases that match TRBD1. CDR1 and CDR2 from the germline V gene are SGHNT and YYREEE (reference sequence). The length of the CDR3 is 16 residues. Trimming removed 3 bases from V and 6 bases from J; junction bases left unmatched: 11.

J is TRBJ2-7 and V is TRBV7-2, with 7 bases that match TRBD1. This CDR3 is built from 14 residues. From germline, CDR1 is SGHTA and CDR2 FQGNSA. The V gene end was trimmed by 2 bases and the J gene end by 3 bases; junction bases not matched to a gene: 4. CDR3 sequence reads: CASSLKGASYEQYF. In DNA form, the CDR3 reads TGTGCCAGCAGCTTAAAGGGGGCTAGCTACGAGCAGTACTTC.

The chain employs TRBV5-1 and TRBJ2-7; D call uncertain. V was trimmed by 1 base and J by 5 bases, leaving 16 bases between them. This CDR3 has 15 amino acids. CDR1 SGHRS and CDR2 YFSETQ come from the germline V gene. The CDR3 DNA reads TGCGCCAGCAGCTTGAGCCCAGCGCGTAGGAACGAGCAGTACTTC. Translation: CASSLSPARRNEQYF.

J is TRBJ2-1 and V is TRBV7-2; D remains ambiguous. The V gene's germline CDR1 is SGHTA and CDR2 FQGNSA. This CDR3 comprises 11 residues. The ends were cut back, 2 bases at V and 12 bases at J, with 8 bases in the middle. CDR3 protein: CASSLRSMQFF. The CDR3 coding sequence is TGTGCCAGCAGCTTAAGGAGCATGCAGTTCTTC.

The chain joins TRBV28 to TRBJ2-1, with a tentative D call TRBD2 (7 bases). CDR1 and CDR2 (germline): MDHEN, SYDVKM. V gave up 4 bases and J gave up 9 bases, with 19 bases separating them. This CDR3 contains 15 residues. CDR3 DNA sequence: TGTGCCAGCAGTTCTGCAGGGGAGGGCCCTCGTGAGCAGTTCTTC. Its protein is CASSSAGEGPREQFF.

This clone was seen once. J is TRBJ1-5 and V is TRBV28, with D perhaps matching TRBD1 (6 bases). Per the germline V gene, CDR1 is MDHEN and CDR2 is SYDVKM. V lost 6 bases and J 0 bases, leaving 15 bases between the germline ends. The CDR3 is 16 residues long. CDR3 DNA sequence: TGTGCCAGCAGCCAAGGTGGGGGCAATAGCAATCAGCCCCAGCATTTT. It yields the protein CASSQGGGNSNQPQHF.

The rearrangement joins TRBV2 to TRBJ1-1; D remains ambiguous. Trimming cost V 3 bases and J 1 base, with 6 bases left between them. The germline V gene encodes CDR1 SNHLY and CDR2 FYNNEI. The CDR3 has 13 residues. In DNA, the CDR3 is TGTGCCAGCAGTGAGAGCCCGAACACTGAAGCTTTCTTT. It codes for CASSESPNTEAFF.

This sequence joins TRBV5-4 and TRBJ2-1; TRBD2 matches 7 bases. V dropped 4 bases and J dropped 5; count of bases not matched to a gene: 6. The CDR3 totals 14 residues. The V gene's germline CDR1 is SGHNT and CDR2 YYREEE (reference sequence). CDR3 nucleotide sequence: TGTGCCAGCAGCGCCCAGGGAGGGGACAATGAGCAGTTCTTC. This sequence encodes CASSAQGGDNEQFF.

The chain has TRBV9 and TRBJ1-1; 8 bases match TRBD1. Per germline, CDR1 SGDLS and CDR2 YYNGEE. CDR3 length equals 15 residues. V lost 4 bases and J lost 3; bases outside the gene matches: 8. The CDR3 is CASSTTGQGYTEAFF. In DNA form, the CDR3 reads TGTGCCAGCAGCACTACCGGACAGGGATACACTGAAGCTTTCTTT.

CDR3 DNA: TGTGCCAGCAGCTTAGGGGGCAACTATGGCTACACCTTC. As protein: CASSLGGNYGYTF. This rearrangement joins TRBV7-9 to TRBJ1-2; D is possibly TRBD1 (5 bases). CDR1 and CDR2 (germline): SEHNR, FQNEAQ (reference sequence). V dropped 1 base and J dropped 2 bases, with 5 bases sitting between them. This CDR3 region has 13 residues.

The V gene is TRBV7-2, the J gene TRBJ2-7, with 9 bases that match TRBD1. This CDR3 is built from 16 residues. Per the germline V gene, CDR1 is SGHTA and CDR2 is FQGNSA. Germline trimming cut 5 bases from V and 2 bases from J; bases unmatched to any gene: 10. The CDR3 region has the DNA TGTGCCAGCAGCCTCTCCGGTGGACAGGGGACCTACGAGCAGTACTTC. Residues: CASSLSGGQGTYEQYF. The whole variable domain, remainder taken from reference TRBV7-2 and TRBJ2-7, is GAGVSQSPSNKVTEKGKDVELRCDPISGHTALYWYRQSLGQGLEFLIYFQGNSAPDKSGLPSDRFSAERTGGSVSTLTIQRTQQEDSAVYLCASSLSGGQGTYEQYFGPGTRLTVT.

The CDR3 reads CASSEQASQPQHF. The CDR3 DNA reads TGTGCCAGCAGTGAACAGGCCAGTCAGCCCCAGCATTTT. This chain joins TRBV7-2 and TRBJ1-5, with a tentative D call TRBD1 (5 bases). Germline CDR1 reads SGHTA; CDR2 reads FQGNSA. V lost 6 bases to trimming and J lost 6 bases, with 12 bases between them. The CDR3 runs 13 residues.

The chain joins TRBV11-2 to TRBJ2-7; D remains ambiguous. V dropped 5 bases and J dropped 5 bases, with 7 bases sitting between them. CDR1 is SGHAT and CDR2 is FQNNGV in the germline V gene. The CDR3 totals 11 residues. The CDR3 spells CASSRTDEQYF. Here the CDR3 DNA reads TGTGCCAGCAGCCGAACAGACGAGCAGTACTTC.

The chain's CDR3 is CASSAVPLAGGGDTQYF. The CDR3 DNA is TGTGCCAGCAGCGCAGTCCCACTAGCGGGAGGAGGGGATACGCAGTATTTT. The chain combines TRBV9 with TRBJ2-3, with TRBD2 matching over 12 bases. V shed 3 bases and J 6 bases; nucleotides not matched to a gene: 11. Germline assignment: CDR1 SGDLS and CDR2 YYNGEE. The CDR3 loop spans 17 amino acids.

This clone showed up just a few times. The rearrangement joins TRBV4-1 to TRBJ2-7; 11 nucleotides line up with TRBD1. V lost 4 bases, J lost 3 bases, and 2 bases stayed unmatched. This CDR3 is 14 amino acids long. The V gene's germline CDR1 is MGHRA and CDR2 YSYEKL. The CDR3: CASSPGTGGYEQYF. In DNA, the CDR3 is TGCGCCAGCAGCCCGGGGACAGGGGGCTACGAGCAGTACTTC.

The V call is TRBV14, the J call TRBJ2-1; 9 bases are shared with TRBD2. This CDR3 spans 16 amino acids. V was clipped by 4 bases and J by 7 bases; unmatched bases: 11. CDR1 is SGHDN and CDR2 is FVKESK in the germline V gene. In DNA form, the CDR3 reads TGTGCCAGCAGCCCCCGGGGCGGGAGGGCCGGGAATGAGCAGTTCTTC. Translating it yields CASSPRGGRAGNEQFF.

This chain uses TRBV7-2 with TRBJ1-3; weak D call: TRBD1 (6 bases). Germline V gene data show CDR1 as SGHTA and CDR2 as FQGNSA. V dropped 9 bases and J dropped 0 bases, with 9 bases sitting between them. The CDR3 loop spans 13 amino acids. CDR3 region: CASTGNSGNTIYF. Here the CDR3 DNA reads TGTGCCAGTACAGGGAACTCTGGAAACACCATATATTTT.

CDR3 sequence: CASSLPSGGGTQYF. In DNA form, the CDR3 reads TGTGCCAGCAGTTTACCCTCCGGGGGGGGGACGCAGTATTTT. The J gene is TRBJ2-3, the V gene TRBV27; 8 nucleotides line up with TRBD2. This CDR3 contains 14 residues. The germline gives CDR1 MNHEY, CDR2 SMNVEV (reference sequence). The V gene end was trimmed by 2 bases and the J gene end by 9 bases; junction bases not matched to a gene: 7.

The V call is TRBV4-2, the J call TRBJ1-1; possibly TRBD1 for D (6 bases). This CDR3 is 15 amino acids long. The germline V and J ends were trimmed by 0 bases and 10 bases, with 18 bases remaining between them. Germline CDR1 is LGHNA and CDR2 is YNFKEQ. The CDR3 region is CASSQDSLQGRGAFF. The CDR3 DNA sequence: TGTGCCAGCAGCCAAGATTCGTTGCAGGGCAGGGGAGCTTTCTTT.

The chain has TRBV7-6 and TRBJ2-3; tentatively, D is TRBD2 (5 bases). V lost 6 bases and J lost 3, with 19 bases in between. CDR1 and CDR2 from the germline V gene are SGHVS and FNYEAQ. The CDR3 spans 16 residues. This chain's CDR3 is CASSEGLWTVTDTQYF. CDR3 nucleotides: TGTGCCAGCAGTGAGGGCCTTTGGACTGTAACAGATACGCAGTATTTT. Based on the CDR3 plus reference TRBV7-6 and TRBJ2-3, the full variable domain is GAGVSQSPRYKVTKRGQDVALRCDPISGHVSLYWYRQALGQGPEFLTYFNYEAQQDKSGLPNDRFSAERPEGSISTLTIQRTEQRDSAMYRCASSEGLWTVTDTQYFGPGTRLTVL.

The J gene is TRBJ1-1, the V gene TRBV7-9; TRBD1 is a possible D gene (5 bases). V was cut by 5 bases and J by 7 bases, with 17 bases left in between. Germline V gene sequence: CDR1 SEHNR, CDR2 FQNEAQ (reference sequence). This CDR3 region has 14 residues. CDR3 protein: CASSRGRRGFEAFF. Here the CDR3 DNA reads TGTGCCAGCAGCCGAGGAAGAAGGGGATTTGAAGCTTTCTTT.

V usage is TRBV28 and J usage is TRBJ1-1, with D maybe TRBD1 (6 bases). This CDR3 is 17 amino acids long. The germline CDR1 and CDR2 sequences are MDHEN and SYDVKM. The V gene lost 3 bases and the J gene lost 2 bases, with 19 bases spanning the gap. The CDR3 sequence is CASSFPQGSSFNTEAFF. The CDR3 DNA reads TGTGCCAGCAGTTTCCCACAGGGCTCATCCTTTAACACTGAAGCTTTCTTT.

The CDR3 region is CASSLTGLAGGKQYF. CDR3 coding DNA: TGTGCCAGCAGCCTCACGGGACTAGCGGGAGGGAAGCAGTACTTC. The chain uses TRBV11-2 and TRBJ2-7; 16 bases align to TRBD2. The CDR3 loop spans 15 amino acids. Trimming removed 5 bases from V and 8 bases from J; junction bases left unmatched: 6. Germline V gives CDR1 SGHAT, CDR2 FQNNGV.

Concerning this clone itself: Other DNA sequences in the sample encode the same CDR3. The chain combines TRBV11-2 with TRBJ1-4, with TRBD1 matching 8 bases. The CDR3 has 14 residues. CDR1 SGHAT and CDR2 FQNNGV come from the germline V gene. V lost 1 base, J lost 7 bases, and 2 bases stayed unmatched. CDR3 sequence: CASSLGQGAEKLFF. The DNA of the CDR3 is TGTGCCAGCAGCTTAGGGCAGGGGGCTGAAAAACTGTTTTTT.

This chain uses TRBV7-9 with TRBJ2-7; D is undetermined. The CDR3 is made up of 14 amino acids. Trimming left V 5 bases short and J 0 bases short, with 11 bases between. Germline CDR1 is SEHNR and CDR2 is FQNEAQ (reference sequence). CDR3 in DNA: TGTGCCAGCAGCGTGTCCTTAGCCTCCTACGAGCAGTACTTC. It codes for CASSVSLASYEQYF.

This rearrangement joins TRBV19 to TRBJ2-1; D ambiguous. The CDR3 runs 17 residues. Germline-derived CDR1 and CDR2 are LNHDA and SQIVND (reference sequence). V gave up 5 bases and J gave up 0 bases, with 17 bases separating them. The CDR3 DNA reads as TGTGCCAGTAGTGTGGCCGTGGCAGTCTCCTCCTACAATGAGCAGTTCTTC. This sequence encodes CASSVAVAVSSYNEQFF.

The genes are TRBV10-3 and TRBJ2-2, with 7 bases that match TRBD2. J was trimmed by 1 base and V by 6 bases; bases with no gene match: 2. The CDR3 sequence is 14 residues long. The V gene's germline CDR1 is ENHRY and CDR2 SYGVKD. The CDR3 nucleotides are TGTGCCATCAGAGCTAGCGGGAACACCGGGGAGCTGTTTTTT. Translated: CAIRASGNTGELFF.

The chain links TRBV28 to TRBJ2-5, with D possibly TRBD1 on 5 matching bases. The DNA end lines up better with TRBJ2-7; the J call may be wrong. Germline V lookup: CDR1 MDHEN, CDR2 SYDVKM. The CDR3 totals 14 residues. The CDR3 spells CASRDSGGRGEQYF. The CDR3 DNA follows: TGTGCCAGCAGAGACTCCGGTGGTAGGGGCGAGCAGTACTTC.